This is a list of T cell receptor beta chains from one sample in a study of cytomegalovirus exposure and HLA in healthy donors. Some clones are missing from TCRdb's copy, which holds only in-frame ones; the method was immunoSEQ multiplex PCR. The table records about 240,000 clones, approximately 81% of them present only once. Sequenced input: PBMCs. These receptor sequences come from a woman aged 55-70 years in good health and CMV-seropositive. CDR3s include the opening cysteine and the closing phenylalanine or tryptophan. Each record gives: J gene, CDR3 length, D gene, V gene, clone size, CDR3 protein, CDR3 DNA. The D gene is left open where the match is weak. The size field is filled for only some rows; it gives once, few, many or a size class.

J: TRBJ2-7; length: 13; D: TRBD2; V: TRBV5-4; size: few; CDR3: CASSFPGGDEQYF; DNA: TGTGCCAGCAGCTTCCCCGGGGGGGACGAGCAGTACTTC
J: TRBJ1-2; length: 11; D: -; V: TRBV6-6; size: -; CDR3: CASGGGYGYTF; DNA: TGTGCCAGTGGGGGAGGGTATGGCTACACCTTC
J: TRBJ2-1; length: 16; D: -; V: TRBV9; size: -; CDR3: CASSVAAGLGRNEQFF; DNA: TGTGCCAGCAGCGTAGCTGCAGGACTGGGCCGCAATGAGCAGTTCTTC
J: TRBJ2-1; length: 13; D: TRBD2; V: TRBV11-2; size: -; CDR3: CASRALAGNEQFF; DNA: TGTGCCAGCAGAGCACTAGCGGGTAATGAGCAGTTCTTC
J: TRBJ2-7; length: 16; D: TRBD2; V: TRBV10-1; size: -; CDR3: CASSDSRPGGSHEQYF; DNA: TGCGCCAGCAGTGATTCAAGGCCGGGAGGAAGCCACGAGCAGTACTTC
J: TRBJ2-3; length: 13; D: -; V: TRBV5-6; size: -; CDR3: CASSFSGTDTQYF; DNA: TGTGCCAGCAGCTTCTCCGGCACAGATACGCAGTATTTT
J: TRBJ1-2; length: 15; D: -; V: TRBV10-3; size: -; CDR3: CAIGGTGIPLNGYTF; DNA: TGTGCCATCGGAGGAACAGGGATACCTCTGAATGGCTACACCTTC
J: TRBJ1-2; length: 15; D: -; V: TRBV5-6; size: -; CDR3: CASSFGSRGLDGYTF; DNA: TGTGCCAGCAGCTTTGGGTCAAGGGGGTTGGATGGCTACACCTTC
J: TRBJ2-3; length: 14; D: -; V: TRBV9; size: -; CDR3: CASSVDRSLDTQYF; DNA: TGTGCCAGCAGCGTAGACAGGTCCCTTGATACGCAGTATTTT
J: TRBJ2-1; length: 15; D: TRBD2; V: TRBV13; size: -; CDR3: CASSELAGPGNEQFF; DNA: TGTGCCAGCAGCGAACTAGCGGGCCCCGGCAATGAGCAGTTCTTC
J: TRBJ2-3; length: 15; D: TRBD2; V: TRBV27; size: -; CDR3: CASSKLAGSTDTQYF; DNA: TGTGCCAGCAGTAAATTAGCGGGATCCACAGATACGCAGTATTTT
J: TRBJ1-3; length: 17; D: TRBD1; V: TRBV19; size: -; CDR3: CASSMRNRGTAGNTIYF; DNA: TGTGCCAGTAGTATGCGAAACAGGGGGACGGCTGGAAACACCATATATTTT
J: TRBJ2-7; length: 14; D: TRBD2; V: TRBV5-1; size: -; CDR3: CASSLVAGMDEQYF; DNA: TGCGCCAGCAGCTTGGTAGCGGGAATGGACGAGCAGTACTTC
J: TRBJ2-6; length: 13; D: -; V: TRBV27; size: few; CDR3: CASRLGGANVLTF; DNA: TGTGCCAGCAGGCTCGGTGGGGCCAACGTCCTGACTTTC
J: TRBJ1-2; length: 13; D: -; V: TRBV19; size: few; CDR3: CASSMDRADGYTF; DNA: TGTGCCAGTAGTATGGACAGAGCCGATGGCTACACCTTC
J: TRBJ1-5; length: 17; D: TRBD1; V: TRBV7-3; size: -; CDR3: CASSYPSGQGGNQPQHF; DNA: TGTGCCAGCAGCTACCCCTCGGGACAGGGGGGCAATCAGCCCCAGCATTTT
J: TRBJ2-7; length: 14; D: -; V: TRBV27; size: -; CDR3: CASSSRLSTGEQYF; DNA: TGTGCCAGCAGCAGTCGACTGAGCACGGGCGAGCAGTACTTC
J: TRBJ2-3; length: 16; D: TRBD2; V: TRBV10-3; size: -; CDR3: CAISGGSGMGTDTQYF; DNA: TGTGCCATCAGTGGGGGTAGCGGGATGGGCACAGATACGCAGTATTTT
J: TRBJ1-1; length: 11; D: -; V: TRBV29-1; size: once; CDR3: CSVAQNTEAFF; DNA: TGCAGCGTGGCCCAGAACACTGAAGCTTTCTTT
J: TRBJ2-7; length: 12; D: TRBD2; V: TRBV2; size: -; CDR3: CASSPSGYEQYF; DNA: TGTGCCAGCAGCCCTAGCGGGTACGAGCAGTACTTC
J: TRBJ1-3; length: 15; D: -; V: TRBV6-1; size: -; CDR3: CASSEAVRPGNTIYF; DNA: TGTGCCAGCAGTGAAGCGGTCAGGCCCGGAAACACCATATATTTT
J: TRBJ2-1; length: 15; D: TRBD2; V: TRBV7-3; size: -; CDR3: CASSPPGGKNNEQFF; DNA: TGTGCCAGCAGCCCCCCGGGGGGGAAAAACAATGAGCAGTTCTTC
J: TRBJ2-1; length: 14; D: TRBD1; V: TRBV5-1; size: -; CDR3: CASSLATGDNEQFF; DNA: TGCGCCAGCAGCTTGGCCACAGGGGATAATGAGCAGTTCTTC
J: TRBJ2-7; length: 13; D: TRBD2; V: TRBV7-6; size: -; CDR3: CASSSGLAGEQYF; DNA: TGTGCCAGCAGCTCCGGACTAGCGGGAGAGCAGTACTTC
J: TRBJ1-2; length: 16; D: -; V: TRBV7-9; size: -; CDR3: CASSSPKRQTFYGYTF; DNA: TGTGCCAGCAGCTCCCCCAAAAGACAGACGTTCTATGGCTACACCTTC
J: TRBJ1-1; length: 13; D: -; V: TRBV25-1; size: few; CDR3: CASSIRSNTEAFF; DNA: TGTGCCAGCAGTATACGGAGCAACACTGAAGCTTTCTTT
J: TRBJ2-5; length: 16; D: -; V: TRBV6-5; size: -; CDR3: CASSYSMSPPEETQYF; DNA: TGTGCCAGCAGTTACTCGATGTCACCCCCGGAAGAGACCCAGTACTTC
J: TRBJ1-5; length: 14; D: -; V: TRBV29-1; size: many; CDR3: CSASLVSGNQPQHF; DNA: TGCAGCGCCTCACTAGTCTCCGGGAATCAGCCCCAGCATTTT
J: TRBJ1-1; length: 14; D: TRBD1; V: TRBV5-1; size: -; CDR3: CASSPDREHTEAFF; DNA: TGCGCCAGCAGCCCGGACAGGGAGCACACTGAAGCTTTCTTT
J: TRBJ1-3; length: 14; D: -; V: TRBV30; size: -; CDR3: CASVEGGLGNTIYF; DNA: TGTGCCTCGGTGGAGGGAGGGCTTGGAAACACCATATATTTT
J: TRBJ1-2; length: 12; D: -; V: TRBV7-9; size: -; CDR3: CASSLRAYGYTF; DNA: TGTGCCAGCAGCTTGCGGGCGTATGGCTACACCTTC
J: TRBJ2-1; length: 15; D: TRBD2; V: TRBV27; size: -; CDR3: CASSLAGGGYNEQFF; DNA: TGTGCCAGCAGTTTAGCGGGAGGGGGTTACAATGAGCAGTTCTTC
J: TRBJ1-2; length: 16; D: -; V: TRBV27; size: -; CDR3: CASSLSGGALDYGYTF; DNA: TGTGCCAGCAGTTTATCCGGCGGGGCCCTTGACTATGGCTACACCTTC
J: TRBJ1-5; length: 14; D: -; V: TRBV28; size: -; CDR3: CASSSTVSNQPQHF; DNA: TGTGCCAGCAGTTCGACAGTTAGCAATCAGCCCCAGCATTTT
J: TRBJ1-2; length: 14; D: TRBD1; V: TRBV7-9; size: -; CDR3: CSSSGSGTVYGYTF; DNA: TGTTCCAGCAGCGGATCCGGGACAGTCTATGGCTACACCTTC
J: TRBJ1-1; length: 14; D: -; V: TRBV4-2; size: -; CDR3: CASSRLTGDTEAFF; DNA: TGTGCCAGCAGCCGGTTAACCGGGGACACTGAAGCTTTCTTT
J: TRBJ1-1; length: 16; D: -; V: TRBV18; size: few; CDR3: CASSPPLGQTQGWAFF; DNA: TGTGCCAGCTCACCACCCCTCGGACAGACGCAAGGATGGGCTTTCTTT
J: TRBJ2-7; length: 15; D: -; V: TRBV7-2; size: -; CDR3: CASSLESSVSYEQYF; DNA: TGTGCCAGCAGCTTAGAGTCCAGCGTTTCCTACGAGCAGTACTTC
J: TRBJ2-2; length: 12; D: -; V: TRBV6-1; size: -; CDR3: CASTRNAGELFF; DNA: TGTGCCAGCACCAGGAACGCCGGGGAGCTGTTTTTT
J: TRBJ2-7; length: 12; D: -; V: TRBV6-5; size: -; CDR3: CASSSSGYEQYF; DNA: TGTGCCAGCAGTTCTTCAGGGTACGAGCAGTACTTC
J: TRBJ2-1; length: 18; D: TRBD2; V: TRBV27; size: -; CDR3: CASSLRIAGSGPGNEQFF; DNA: TGTGCCAGCAGTTTAAGAATAGCGGGATCCGGGCCGGGCAATGAGCAGTTCTTC
J: TRBJ2-1; length: 13; D: TRBD2; V: TRBV4-1; size: once; CDR3: CASSQGGRPEQFF; DNA: TGCGCCAGCAGCCAAGGCGGGAGGCCTGAGCAGTTCTTC
J: TRBJ2-7; length: 15; D: -; V: TRBV28; size: few; CDR3: CASRGAGSSSYEQYF; DNA: TGTGCCAGCAGGGGGGCCGGGTCCAGTTCCTACGAGCAGTACTTC
J: TRBJ2-1; length: 16; D: TRBD2; V: TRBV6-5; size: -; CDR3: CASSSYSGSTYNEQFF; DNA: TGTGCCAGCAGTTCATATAGCGGGAGTACCTACAATGAGCAGTTCTTC
J: TRBJ2-3; length: 16; D: TRBD2; V: TRBV7-6; size: -; CDR3: CASSPGTSTSTDTQYF; DNA: TGTGCCAGCAGCCCTGGGACTAGCACTAGCACAGATACGCAGTATTTT
J: TRBJ1-1; length: 13; D: -; V: TRBV18; size: -; CDR3: CASSAHRDTEAFF; DNA: TGTGCCAGCTCAGCACACAGAGACACTGAAGCTTTCTTT
J: TRBJ2-1; length: 16; D: -; V: TRBV9; size: -; CDR3: CASSSRGASDRGEQFF; DNA: TGTGCCAGCAGCTCTCGTGGGGCTAGCGACCGGGGGGAGCAGTTCTTC
J: TRBJ1-5; length: 13; D: -; V: TRBV2; size: -; CDR3: CASSGGVNQPQHF; DNA: TGTGCCAGCAGTGGAGGTGTCAATCAGCCCCAGCATTTT
J: TRBJ2-4; length: 18; D: TRBD2; V: TRBV30; size: -; CDR3: CAWSVFLSGRGAKNIQYF; DNA: TGTGCCTGGAGTGTCTTCTTAAGTGGGAGGGGAGCCAAAAACATTCAGTACTTC